The 21 T cell receptor beta chains in this list originate from one sample, sequenced in a study of early T cells in non-severe SARS-CoV-2 infection. TCRdb re-called the 5' RACE reads through MiXCR, storing one row per CDR3 protein. The data show 75,000 to 80,000 distinct CDR3 sequences, around 15% seen once. Input material: whole blood. The source is an adult who was a healthcare worker with PCR-confirmed SARS-CoV-2 infection or an uninfected control (not recorded which).

The chain is built from TRBV19 and TRBJ1-5; TRBD1 matches at 7 bases. The J segment lost 3 bases and the V segment lost 5 bases, leaving 7 bases of the junction unmatched. This CDR3 is built from 15 residues. Germline V gene sequence: CDR1 LNHDA, CDR2 SQIVND (reference sequence). The CDR3 DNA reads as TGTGCCAGTAGTCTCAGGGACAGTTTCAATCAGCCCCAGCATTTT. This encodes CASSLRDSFNQPQHF.

This clonotype was seen more than once but under ten times. This sequence joins TRBV7-3 and TRBJ2-7; D remains unclear. The CDR3 extends over 15 amino acids. V lost 1 base, J lost 5 bases, and 15 bases lay in between. Germline assignment: CDR1 SGHTA and CDR2 FQGTGA. CDR3 sequence: CASSLNGGRLDEQYF. The DNA for the CDR3 is TGTGCCAGCAGCTTAAATGGCGGCCGTCTGGACGAGCAGTACTTC.

The rearrangement links TRBV11-1 to TRBJ2-7, with a possible D match to TRBD2 (6 bases). The germline CDR1 and CDR2 sequences are SGHAT and FQDESV (reference sequence). This CDR3 is built from 15 residues. V lost 4 bases, J lost 4 bases, and 17 bases lay in between. The CDR3 sequence is CASSYGDSGGYEQYF. CDR3 coding DNA: TGTGCCAGCAGCTATGGGGACTCCGGAGGATACGAGCAGTACTTC.

Many counts were recorded for this clonotype. The chain recombines TRBV29-1 with TRBJ1-2; D ambiguous. CDR3 length equals 12 residues. V was pared by 3 bases and J by 4 bases, with 9 bases between. Germline lookup yields CDR1 SQVTM and CDR2 ANQGSEA. Here the CDR3 DNA reads TGCAGCGTTGACGGATCTCTCTATGGCTACACCTTC. Translation: CSVDGSLYGYTF.

To note about this clonotype: A much bigger clone sits one base away, suggesting this may be a read error. The J gene is TRBJ2-7, the V gene TRBV20-1; 8 bases are shared with TRBD1. The CDR3 sequence is 15 residues long. Germline assignment: CDR1 DFQATT and CDR2 SNEGSKA (reference sequence). CDR3 sequence: CSARAGQGVSYVQYF. CDR3 sequence (DNA): TGCAGTGCTAGGGCAGGACAGGGAGTCTCCTACGTGCAGTACTTC.

The rearrangement links TRBV6-5 to TRBJ1-1; D not certain. This CDR3 is 13 amino acids long. Germline V gene data show CDR1 as MNHEY and CDR2 as SVGAGI. V shed 2 bases and J shed 7 bases, with 11 bases lying between them. CDR3 sequence (DNA): TGTGCCAGCAGTTACGGCAGGAGGGTTGAAGCTTTCTTT. The encoded protein is CASSYGRRVEAFF.

This clonotype was picked up a small number of times. This rearrangement joins TRBV5-1 to TRBJ1-6; 9 positions match TRBD1. In germline, CDR1 is SGHRS, CDR2 YFSETQ. The CDR3 contains 16 residues. With V trimmed by 0 bases and J by 10 bases, 8 bases remained unmatched. The CDR3 spells CASSLAGTGTESPLHF. In nucleotides, the CDR3 is TGCGCCAGCAGCTTGGCGGGGACAGGGACCGAGTCACCCCTCCACTTT.

This clonotype has more than one count but fewer than ten. This sequence joins TRBV13 and TRBJ1-1, with unresolved D. Germline loops: CDR1 PRHDT, CDR2 FYEKMQ (reference sequence). The CDR3 is 12 amino acids. Trimming left V 4 bases short and J 6 bases short, with 9 bases between. CDR3 nucleotides: TGTGCCAGCAGCTCCCAACCAGCTGAAGCTTTCTTT. It yields the protein CASSSQPAEAFF.

This clonotype occurred many times. The chain employs TRBV7-8 and TRBJ2-3; tentative D call: TRBD2 (5 bases). This CDR3 contains 15 residues. Trimming took 5 bases from V and 0 from J, leaving 12 bases between them. CDR1 and CDR2 from the germline V gene are SGHVS and FQNEAQ. DNA for the CDR3: TGTGCCAGCAGCCCCCGACTATCGAGCACAGATACGCAGTATTTT. Amino acid sequence: CASSPRLSSTDTQYF.

In its sample, this clonotype was seen once. This CDR3 reads CASGGTDTQYF. In nucleotides, the CDR3 is TGTGCCAGCGGGGGGACAGATACGCAGTATTTT. The rearrangement joins TRBV9 to TRBJ2-3, with D possibly TRBD2 on 6 matching bases. Germline CDR1 SGDLS, CDR2 YYNGEE. V lost 7 bases and J 3 bases, leaving 6 bases between the germline ends. The CDR3 totals 11 residues.

This clonotype was found a few times. This chain uses TRBV7-2 with TRBJ1-1; D is undetermined. V lost 6 bases, J lost 0 bases, and 5 bases lay in between. This CDR3 contains 12 residues. CDR1 is SGHTA and CDR2 is FQGNSA in the germline V gene. As DNA, the CDR3 is TGTGCCAGCAGATCCATGAACACTGAAGCTTTCTTT. Its translation is CASRSMNTEAFF.

The CDR3 DNA sequence: TGTGCCAGCAGTTTGGTGAGGGGACCACCCCAAGAGACCCAGTACTTC. This codes for CASSLVRGPPQETQYF. The chain couples TRBV12-3 or TRBV12-4 to TRBJ2-5; D might be TRBD1 or TRBD2, each matching 5 bases. CDR3 length equals 16 residues. The V and J ends lost 3 bases and 1 base respectively, with 15 bases between them.

At least ten counts were recorded for this clonotype. The chain has TRBV30 and TRBJ1-5, with unresolved D. CDR1 and CDR2 from the germline V gene are GTSNPN and SVGIG (reference sequence). CDR3 length equals 13 residues. V lost 1 base to trimming and J lost 3 bases, with 7 bases between them. This CDR3 reads CAWSGGFNQPQHF. The CDR3 region has the DNA TGTGCCTGGAGTGGCGGGTTCAATCAGCCCCAGCATTTT.

CDR3 sequence reads: CASSQGPGQLYRDLNTGELFF. The DNA for the CDR3 is TGTGCCAGCAGCCAAGGCCCGGGACAGCTGTATAGGGATCTGAACACCGGGGAGCTGTTTTTT. The chain employs TRBV3-1 and TRBJ2-2; TRBD1 agrees at 7 bases. V shed 1 base, J shed 1 base, and the junction held 18 bases outside the gene matches. The CDR3 extends over 21 amino acids. Germline V gives CDR1 LGHDT, CDR2 YNNKEL (reference sequence).

The chain has TRBV29-1 and TRBJ2-5; tentative D call: TRBD2 (6 bases). The CDR3 sequence is 13 residues long. Looked up from germline, CDR1 is SQVTM and CDR2 is ANQGSEA. The V and J ends lost 6 bases and 1 base respectively, with 12 bases between them. CDR3 coding DNA: TGCAGCGTATTAGCCGGGGGCCAAGAGACCCAGTACTTC. Its translation is CSVLAGGQETQYF.

J is TRBJ2-2 and V is TRBV19; no clear D. The CDR3 covers 14 residues. Germline CDR1 LNHDA, CDR2 SQIVND (reference sequence). V was shortened by 3 bases and J by 4 bases, with 9 bases between the two germline ends. In DNA, the CDR3 is TGTGCCAGTAGTATGACCAGTACCACCGGGGAGCTGTTTTTT. It translates to CASSMTSTTGELFF.

The sample holds a few counts of this clonotype. The gene calls are TRBV3-1 and TRBJ2-2; tentative D call: TRBD1 (6 bases). This CDR3 comprises 14 residues. Trimming shortened V by 7 bases and J by 1 base, and 10 bases separated the two germline ends. CDR1 LGHDT and CDR2 YNNKEL come from the germline V gene (reference sequence). For the CDR3, the DNA is TGTGCCAGCACCATGACAGGGAACACCGGGGAGCTGTTTTTT. Translating it yields CASTMTGNTGELFF.

This chain joins TRBV5-1 and TRBJ2-3; D is unresolved. The CDR3 is 12 residues long. Germline assignment: CDR1 SGHRS and CDR2 YFSETQ. The V end was cut by 4 bases, the J end by 5 bases, with 8 bases between. This CDR3 reads CASSPAGDTQYF. The CDR3 region has the DNA TGCGCCAGCAGCCCCGCCGGAGATACGCAGTATTTT.

This clonotype appeared a single time. The rearrangement links TRBV6-1 to TRBJ2-5; maybe TRBD2 (6 bases). Germline V CDR1 and CDR2: MNHNS, SASEGT. The CDR3 runs 14 residues. V was pared by 2 bases and J by 3 bases, with 10 bases between. The CDR3 bases are TGTGCCAGCAGTGAATCTCGGGGGAAAGAGACCCAGTACTTC. Protein sequence: CASSESRGKETQYF.

As regards this clonotype: This may come from a read error, since a much larger clone is one base off. This chain joins TRBV11-2 and TRBJ2-7; 9 nucleotides agree with TRBD1. This CDR3 contains 14 residues. Germline-derived CDR1 and CDR2 are SGHAT and FQNNGV. The CDR3 nucleotides read TGTGTCAGCAGCCAACTGGGACAGGGCCACGAGCAGTACTTC. Translating gives CVSSQLGQGHEQYF. Filled out from reference TRBV11-2 and TRBJ2-7, the complete variable domain reads EAGVAQSPRYKIIEKRQSVAFWCNPISGHATLYWYQQILGQGPKLLIQFQNNGVVDDSQLPKDRFSAERLKGVDSTLKIQPAKLEDSAVYLCVSSQLGQGHEQYFGPGTRLTVT.

This chain joins TRBV29-1 and TRBJ1-1; unclear D gene. Germline CDR1 SQVTM, CDR2 ANQGSEA. The CDR3 has 17 residues. V was shortened by 2 bases and J by 1 base, with 20 bases between the two germline ends. CDR3 nucleotides: TGCAGCGTTGAACTAGCTCGGAATATTCGATCGAACACTGAAGCTTTCTTT. Protein product: CSVELARNIRSNTEAFF. Complete variable domain (other parts from reference TRBV29-1 and TRBJ1-1): SAVISQKPSRDICQRGTSLTIQCQVDSQVTMMFWYRQQPGQSLTLIATANQGSEATYESGFVIDKFPISRPNLTFSTLTVSNMSPEDSSIYLCSVELARNIRSNTEAFFGQGTRLTVV.